This T cell receptor beta chain was obtained from a study of T-cell memory formation after mild COVID-19 (dated by TCRdb to about 2021). Context from the whole study: TCR sequence clusters from the two donors were found to be largely donor specific. In a couple of donors, T-cell clones that expanded and contracted after mild COVID-19 were tracked by sequencing TCRalpha and TCRbeta repertoires over time. Two young, previously healthy adult volunteers, one female and one male, were included in the cohort.

The sequencer listed for this sample is Illumina NovaSeq 6000. Using 5'RACE with constant-segment primers, TCRalpha and TCRbeta cDNA libraries were constructed, with sample barcodes and unique molecular identifiers added in the process. Trizol reagent was used to extract RNA from every sample. Libraries were amplified in two PCR steps, with a second sample barcode and Illumina TruSeq adapters added in the second step. Sequencing of libraries was performed on an Illumina NovaSeq with 2 x 150 bp paired-end reads. On the study's bioinformatics: Demultiplexing of reads and collapsing into UMI-guided consensus sequences were performed with migec v1.2.7. Using mixcr v2.1.11, UMI consensuses were aligned to TRA and TRB V and J templates and then assembled into clonotypes. Expanded or contracted clonotypes were those called significant by both edgeR and NoisET, with noise models trained on biological replicates. For edgeR calls, a false discovery rate-adjusted p below 0.01 and a log2 fold-change threshold of 1 were applied. PCA with hierarchical clustering of max-normalized trajectories of the 1000 most abundant clonotypes was used as exploratory dynamics analysis. Separately sequenced CD4+ and CD8+ repertoires were used to assign the CD4 or CD8 phenotype of responding clones. TCRdb ran its own pipeline on the public reads, namely fastp trimming at Q25 and MiXCR clone calling, and kept in-frame beta chains. Identical CDR3 proteins give one entry, which carries the most common genes and DNA. Here the V and J calls rest on TCRdb's processing, not on the authors' analysis. This sample lists fewer than 650,000 distinct CDR3 sequences; about 20% were detected once. Of the sample, 7% to 9% falls within the top ten clones.

The research as a whole found: Clones contracting from day 15 to 85 had balanced CD4/CD8 phenotypes, while a second wave expanding from day 15 to 37 was biased towards CD4+. The study included only a couple of mild cases, and larger cohorts that include severe cases with pre-infection samples were judged to be necessary. The detection of some responding clones in pre-infection memory suggests that pre-existing cross-reactive memory T cells joined the SARS-CoV-2 response. Contracting CD4+ clones were located mainly in the CM and EM memory subsets, whereas CD8+ clones were found to be enriched in EMRA. SARS-CoV-2 specificity was not confirmed for the second-wave clones peaking on day 37.

Ficoll-Paque density gradient centrifugation was used to isolate PBMCs. Worth noting for this clonotype: It has no known antigen specificity. Per-base quality was not reported, and no clone a single base away is much larger than it.

The TCR originated in an adult woman who had mild COVID-19 (a few samples of this study predate the infection). The sample titles of this study are shuffled in the database, so cell type and time point are left out; the donor was told from shared clones. The sequencing input was PBMCs or a T cell subset sorted from them (not recorded which).

The encoded CDR3 is CATSGETEQFF. The bases read TGTGCCACCAGTGGGGAAACCGAGCAGTTCTTC. This chain joins TRBV24-1 to TRBJ2-1; the D gene cannot be named for sure. The CDR1 and CDR2 encoded by the germline V gene are KGHDR and SFDVKD. V is pared back by 5 bases and J by 10 bases, with 8 bases lying between the germline termini. Spanning cysteine to phenylalanine, the CDR3 consists of 11 amino acids. Left in the record is the CDR3 DNA by itself, 33 bases read in frame from the first base.